The present TCR beta chain was sequenced within a study of blood T cell repertoires in COVID-19. About the study: COVID-19 samples, acute and convalescent, were from the United States, Italy and Spain.

Produced via immunoSEQ multiplex PCR; TCRdb's table is partial and in-frame only. The data contain fewer than 250,000 clones, approximately 91% of them singletons. The CDR3 is 16 amino acids. Germline CDR1 SGHTA, CDR2 FQGTGA. The V end lost 5 bases, the J end lost 1 base, and 15 bases lay between the germline ends. Sequenced: peripheral blood. J is TRBJ2-1 and V is TRBV7-3; possible D gene TRBD1, 7 bases. The TCR sequence derives from a man aged 30-40 years with acute or convalescent COVID-19. The CDR3 DNA reads as TGTGCCAGCAGCCTCCGCGGGACAGCATCCTACAATGAGCAGTTCTTC. Translated: CASSLRGTASYNEQFF.